This TCR beta chain emerged from a study of cytomegalovirus exposure and HLA in healthy donors. Vbeta (60) and Jbeta (13) primers were used in the PCR. Data came from immunoSEQ multiplex PCR; TCRdb stores just in-frame clones and leaves some out. The table shows 100,000 to 150,000 clones, with approximately 80% occurring only once. V lost 0 bases and J 4 bases, leaving 10 bases between the germline ends. In germline, CDR1 is MNHNY, CDR2 SVGAGI (reference sequence). The CDR3 contains 15 residues. Findings of the study overall: In vitro assays verified that three CMV-associated chains recognized CMV antigens specifically. There were under 200 TCR beta chains listed as cytomegalovirus-associated.

Regarding this clone: Its antigen remains unknown.

The clonotype comes from a male donor in good health and CMV-seronegative. The specimen sequenced was PBMCs. This chain links TRBV6-6 with TRBJ2-4; weak D call: TRBD2 (6 bases). For the CDR3, the DNA is TGTGCCAGCAGTTACTCGGGGGGAAGGAAAAACATTCAGTACTTC. Amino acids: CASSYSGGRKNIQYF.